This T cell receptor (beta chain) was documented in a study of blood T cell repertoires in COVID-19. How the authors handled the data: Amplified reference gene primers provided the basis for estimating nucleated cell counts. Some clones are missing from TCRdb's copy, which holds only in-frame ones; the method was immunoSEQ multiplex PCR. V, J and clone size are taken as reported in that table, and D and trimming were inferred from the DNA itself. The sample shows tens of thousands of clones, about 76% of them seen only once. This CDR3 is 16 amino acids long. The trim removed 0 bases at V and 5 bases at J, leaving 6 bases unmatched. Germline V gene lookup returns CDR1 KGHSH and CDR2 LQKENI.

Sequencing input: peripheral blood. This TCR derives from a human donor in a cohort sampled during active COVID-19. The chain couples TRBV18 to TRBJ2-1; 8 nucleotides align to TRBD1. CDR3 nucleotides: TGTGCCAGCTCACCACCGGTCCGGACAGGGAACAATGAGCAGTTCTTC. This gives the protein CASSPPVRTGNNEQFF.